The subject of this entry is one T cell receptor beta chain. Its specificity is not known. Trimming left V 6 bases short and J 1 base short, with 16 bases between. Per the germline V gene, CDR1 is MDHEN and CDR2 is SYDVKM. There are 16 residues in the CDR3. The source of the sample is a study of shared clonotypes between healthy human individuals. Notes on the study in general: Clonotype sharing among donors, it was expected, would be affected by sequencing depth.

At the deep level, the assay was run. Study processing details: In the immunoSEQ data, sequences were junction-only and lacked quality scores, so filtering differed. Sequenced by immunoSEQ multiplex PCR; TCRdb stores in-frame clones only, minus some. D and trimming were read from the DNA, whereas the V and J calls and clone size are those reported in that table. The sample contains 800,000 to 1,200,000 clones, 70% to 80% of which appear only once. Sequencing was done on a sample of memory CD4+ T cells from PBMCs. As for subset: CD45RA-negative fraction. The receptor was isolated from a man between 18 and 29 years old in good health. Some clones in this sample may be carry-over from other donors' samples. V is TRBV28 and J is TRBJ1-5; D might be TRBD1 (5 bases). As DNA, the CDR3 is TGTGCCAGCAGGCACGGGGGAGGGGTGAGCAATCAGCCCCAGCATTTT. Its protein is CASRHGGGVSNQPQHF.